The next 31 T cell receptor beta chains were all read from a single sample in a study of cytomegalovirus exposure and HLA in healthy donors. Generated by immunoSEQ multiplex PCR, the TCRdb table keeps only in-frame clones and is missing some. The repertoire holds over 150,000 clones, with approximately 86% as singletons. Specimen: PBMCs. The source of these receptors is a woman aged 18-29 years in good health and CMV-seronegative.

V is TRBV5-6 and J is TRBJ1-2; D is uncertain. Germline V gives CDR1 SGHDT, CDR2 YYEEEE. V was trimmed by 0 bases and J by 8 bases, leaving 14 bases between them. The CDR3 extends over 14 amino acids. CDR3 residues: CASSLGSPGRGYTF. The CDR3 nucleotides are TGTGCCAGCAGCTTGGGATCCCCAGGAAGAGGCTACACCTTC.

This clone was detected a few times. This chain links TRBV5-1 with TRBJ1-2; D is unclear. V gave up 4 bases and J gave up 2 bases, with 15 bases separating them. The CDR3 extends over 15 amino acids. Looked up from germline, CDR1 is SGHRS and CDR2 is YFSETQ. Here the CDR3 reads CASSLTSGMNYGYTF. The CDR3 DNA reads TGCGCCAGCAGCCTTACTTCCGGGATGAACTATGGCTACACCTTC.

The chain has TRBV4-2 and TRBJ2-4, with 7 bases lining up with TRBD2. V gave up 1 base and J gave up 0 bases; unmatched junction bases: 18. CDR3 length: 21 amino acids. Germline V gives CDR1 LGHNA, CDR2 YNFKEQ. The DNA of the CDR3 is TGTGCCAGCAGCCAAGGGGTTTATGGGGGAGGGGATACTAGAGCCAAAAACATTCAGTACTTC. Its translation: CASSQGVYGGGDTRAKNIQYF.

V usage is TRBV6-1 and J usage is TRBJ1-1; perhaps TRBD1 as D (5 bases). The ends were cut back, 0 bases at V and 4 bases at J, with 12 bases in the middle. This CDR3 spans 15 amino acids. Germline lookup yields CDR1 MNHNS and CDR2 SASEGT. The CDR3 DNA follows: TGTGCCAGCAGTGAAGCTTATGGGGGGAGCACTGAAGCTTTCTTT. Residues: CASSEAYGGSTEAFF.

CDR3 bases: TGTGCCAGCAGCCCAGGGTCCCGGAGGTTCTTC. Translating it yields CASSPGSRRFF. The genes are TRBV14 and TRBJ2-1, with a weak D call TRBD1 (5 bases). The CDR3 is made up of 11 amino acids. The V gene's germline CDR1 is SGHDN and CDR2 FVKESK. The V end was cut by 4 bases, the J end by 15 bases, with 13 bases between.

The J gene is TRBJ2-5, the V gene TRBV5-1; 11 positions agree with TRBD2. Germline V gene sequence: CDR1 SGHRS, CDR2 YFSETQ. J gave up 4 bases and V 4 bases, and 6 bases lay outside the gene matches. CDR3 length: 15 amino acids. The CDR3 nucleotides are TGCGCCAGCAGCACAGGGACTAGCGGACGAGAGACCCAGTACTTC. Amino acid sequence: CASSTGTSGRETQYF.

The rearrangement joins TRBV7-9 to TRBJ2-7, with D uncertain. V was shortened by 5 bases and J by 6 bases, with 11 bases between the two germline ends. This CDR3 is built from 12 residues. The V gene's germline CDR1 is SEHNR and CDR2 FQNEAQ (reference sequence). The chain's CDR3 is CASSPVTGEQYF. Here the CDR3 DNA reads TGTGCCAGCAGCCCCGTTACGGGCGAGCAGTACTTC.

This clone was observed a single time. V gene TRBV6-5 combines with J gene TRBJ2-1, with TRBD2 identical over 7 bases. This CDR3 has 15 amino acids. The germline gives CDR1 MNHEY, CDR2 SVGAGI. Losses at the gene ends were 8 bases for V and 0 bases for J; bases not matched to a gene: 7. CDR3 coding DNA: TGTGCCAGCTACGGGGGAGGGAGCTCCTACAATGAGCAGTTCTTC. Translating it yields CASYGGGSSYNEQFF.

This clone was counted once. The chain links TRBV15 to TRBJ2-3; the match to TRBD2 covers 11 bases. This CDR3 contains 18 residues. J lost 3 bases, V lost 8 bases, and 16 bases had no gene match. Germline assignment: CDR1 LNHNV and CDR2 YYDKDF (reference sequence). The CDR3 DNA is TGTGCCACCCGACGGGAGCTAGCGGGGGGCGGTAGGACAGATACGCAGTATTTT. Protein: CATRRELAGGGRTDTQYF.

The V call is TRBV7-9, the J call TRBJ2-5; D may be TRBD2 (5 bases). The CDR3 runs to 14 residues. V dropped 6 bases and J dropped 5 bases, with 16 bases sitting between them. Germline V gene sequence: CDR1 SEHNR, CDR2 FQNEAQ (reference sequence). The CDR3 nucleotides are TGTGCCAGCAGATCGGGGAATCAGCGGGAGACCCAGTACTTC. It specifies CASRSGNQRETQYF.

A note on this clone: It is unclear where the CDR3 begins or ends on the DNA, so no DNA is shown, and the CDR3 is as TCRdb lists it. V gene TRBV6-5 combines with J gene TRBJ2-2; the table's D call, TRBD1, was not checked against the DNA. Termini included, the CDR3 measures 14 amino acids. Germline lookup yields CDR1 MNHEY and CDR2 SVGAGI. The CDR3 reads CASSTSTGFRELFF.

CDR3 region: CASSLAGTRGTETQYF. The CDR3 nucleotides are TGTGCCAGCAGCCTCGCCGGGACTAGAGGTACAGAGACCCAGTACTTC. The gene calls are TRBV27 and TRBJ2-5; 8 bases match TRBD2. Germline-derived CDR1 and CDR2 are MNHEY and SMNVEV (reference sequence). The CDR3 spans 16 residues. Germline trimming cut 6 bases from V and 4 bases from J; bases unmatched to any gene: 13.

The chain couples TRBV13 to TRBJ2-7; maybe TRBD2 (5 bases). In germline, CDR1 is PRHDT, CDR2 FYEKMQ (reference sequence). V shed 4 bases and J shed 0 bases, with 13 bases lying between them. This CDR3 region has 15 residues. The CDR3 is CASSSGSGLSYEQYF. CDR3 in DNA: TGTGCCAGCAGCTCGGGGAGCGGTCTCTCCTACGAGCAGTACTTC.

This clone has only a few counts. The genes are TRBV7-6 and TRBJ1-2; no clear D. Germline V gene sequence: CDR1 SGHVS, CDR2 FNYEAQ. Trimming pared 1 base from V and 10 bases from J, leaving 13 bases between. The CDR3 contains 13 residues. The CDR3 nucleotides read TGTGCCAGCAGCTTAGGAGGGAATTACGACTACACCTTC. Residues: CASSLGGNYDYTF. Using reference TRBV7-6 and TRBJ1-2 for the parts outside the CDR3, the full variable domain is GAGVSQSPRYKVTKRGQDVALRCDPISGHVSLYWYRQALGQGPEFLTYFNYEAQQDKSGLPNDRFSAERPEGSISTLTIQRTEQRDSAMYRCASSLGGNYDYTFGSGTRLTVV.

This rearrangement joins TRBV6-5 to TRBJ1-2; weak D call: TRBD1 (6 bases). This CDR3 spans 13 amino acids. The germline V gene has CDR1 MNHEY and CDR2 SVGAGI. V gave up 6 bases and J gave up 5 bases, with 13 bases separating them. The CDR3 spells CASRSEGGYGYTF. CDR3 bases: TGTGCCAGCAGATCCGAAGGGGGTTATGGCTACACCTTC.

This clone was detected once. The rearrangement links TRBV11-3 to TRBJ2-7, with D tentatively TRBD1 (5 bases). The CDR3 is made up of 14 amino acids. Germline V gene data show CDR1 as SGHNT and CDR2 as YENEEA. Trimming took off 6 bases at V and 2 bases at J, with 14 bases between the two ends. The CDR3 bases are TGTGCCAGCAGTCATCCAGGGAACCCCTACGAGCAGTACTTC. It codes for CASSHPGNPYEQYF. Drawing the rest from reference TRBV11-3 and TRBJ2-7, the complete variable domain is EAGVVQSPRYKIIEKKQPVAFWCNPISGHNTLYWYLQNLGQGPELLIRYENEEAVDDSQLPKDRFSAERLKGVDSTLKIQPAELGDSAVYLCASSHPGNPYEQYFGPGTRLTVT.

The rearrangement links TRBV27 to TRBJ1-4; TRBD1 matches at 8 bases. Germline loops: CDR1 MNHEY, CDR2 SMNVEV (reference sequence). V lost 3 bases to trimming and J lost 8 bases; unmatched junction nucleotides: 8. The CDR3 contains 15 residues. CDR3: CASSFTTGGLEKLFF. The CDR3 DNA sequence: TGTGCCAGCAGTTTCACAACAGGGGGGCTAGAAAAACTGTTTTTT. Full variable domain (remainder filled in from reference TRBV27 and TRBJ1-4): EAQVTQNPRYLITVTGKKLTVTCSQNMNHEYMSWYRQDPGLGLRQIYYSMNVEVTDKGDVPEGYKVSRKEKRNFPLILESPSPNQTSLYFCASSFTTGGLEKLFFGSGTQLSVL.

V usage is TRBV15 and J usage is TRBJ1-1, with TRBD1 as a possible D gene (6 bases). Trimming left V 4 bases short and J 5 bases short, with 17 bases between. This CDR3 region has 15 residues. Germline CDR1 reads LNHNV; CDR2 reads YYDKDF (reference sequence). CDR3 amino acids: CATSKGQGKGTEAFF. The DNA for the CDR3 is TGTGCCACCAGCAAGGGGCAGGGGAAGGGGACTGAAGCTTTCTTT.

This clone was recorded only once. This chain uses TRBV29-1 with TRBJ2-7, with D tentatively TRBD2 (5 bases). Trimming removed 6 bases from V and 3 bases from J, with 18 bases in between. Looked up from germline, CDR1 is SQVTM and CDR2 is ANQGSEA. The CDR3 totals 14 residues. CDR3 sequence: CSVTEGVFGYEQYF. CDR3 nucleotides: TGCAGCGTCACTGAGGGAGTTTTTGGCTACGAGCAGTACTTC.

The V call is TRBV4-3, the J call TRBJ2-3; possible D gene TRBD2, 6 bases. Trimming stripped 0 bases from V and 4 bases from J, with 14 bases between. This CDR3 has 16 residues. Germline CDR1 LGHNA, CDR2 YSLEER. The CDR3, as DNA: TGCGCCAGCAGCCAAGAGGCAGCGGGCGCGCCAGATACGCAGTATTTT. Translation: CASSQEAAGAPDTQYF.

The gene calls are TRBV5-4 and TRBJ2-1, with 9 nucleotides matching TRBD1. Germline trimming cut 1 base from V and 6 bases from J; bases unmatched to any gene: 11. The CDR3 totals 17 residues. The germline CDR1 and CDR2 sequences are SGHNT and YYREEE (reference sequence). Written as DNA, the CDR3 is TGTGCCAGCAGCTTGCCCACTCCGGGACAGGGTAGCAATGAGCAGTTCTTC. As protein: CASSLPTPGQGSNEQFF.

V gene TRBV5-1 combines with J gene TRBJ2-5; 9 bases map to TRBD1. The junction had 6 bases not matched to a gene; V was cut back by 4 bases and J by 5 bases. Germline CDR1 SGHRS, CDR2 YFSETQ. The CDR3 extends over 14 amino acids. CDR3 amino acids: CASSPYRGRETQYF. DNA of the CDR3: TGCGCCAGCAGCCCGTACAGGGGGCGGGAGACCCAGTACTTC.

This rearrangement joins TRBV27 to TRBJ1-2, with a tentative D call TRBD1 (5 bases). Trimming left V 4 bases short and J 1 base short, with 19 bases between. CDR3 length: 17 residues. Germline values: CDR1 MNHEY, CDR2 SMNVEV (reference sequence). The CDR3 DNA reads TGTGCCAGCAGTTCGCACAGGTTACCGTACCGTAACTATGGCTACACCTTC. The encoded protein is CASSSHRLPYRNYGYTF.

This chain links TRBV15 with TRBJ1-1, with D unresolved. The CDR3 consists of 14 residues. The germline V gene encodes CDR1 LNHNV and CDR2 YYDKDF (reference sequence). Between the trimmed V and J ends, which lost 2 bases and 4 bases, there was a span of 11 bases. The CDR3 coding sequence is TGTGCCACCAGCAGACAGAGGTCTTCCACTGAAGCTTTCTTT. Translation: CATSRQRSSTEAFF.

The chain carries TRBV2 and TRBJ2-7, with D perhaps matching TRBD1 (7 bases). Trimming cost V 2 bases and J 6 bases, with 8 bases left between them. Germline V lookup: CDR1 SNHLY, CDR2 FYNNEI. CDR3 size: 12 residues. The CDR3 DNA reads TGTGCCAGCAGTGAACAGGGGGGCGAGCAGTACTTC. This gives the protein CASSEQGGEQYF.

CDR3 loop: CASSADRDQPQHF. The CDR3 DNA sequence: TGTGCCAGCAGTGCCGACAGGGACCAGCCCCAGCATTTT. V and J are TRBV6-5 and TRBJ1-5, with 7 bases that match TRBD1. J gave up 7 bases and V 5 bases, and 5 bases lay outside the gene matches. Germline V gene lookup returns CDR1 MNHEY and CDR2 SVGAGI. The CDR3 loop spans 13 amino acids.

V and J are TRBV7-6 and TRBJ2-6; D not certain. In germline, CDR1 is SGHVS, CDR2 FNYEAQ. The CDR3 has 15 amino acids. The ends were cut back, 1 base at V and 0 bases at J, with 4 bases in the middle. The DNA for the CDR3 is TGTGCCAGCAGCTTAGAGAGCTCTGGGGCCAACGTCCTGACTTTC. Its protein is CASSLESSGANVLTF.

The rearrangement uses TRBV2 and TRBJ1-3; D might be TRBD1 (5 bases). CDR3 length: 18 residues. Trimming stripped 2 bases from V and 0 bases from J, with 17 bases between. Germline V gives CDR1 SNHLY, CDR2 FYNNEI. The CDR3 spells CASSETGESRSSGNTIYF. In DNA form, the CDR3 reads TGTGCCAGCAGTGAAACGGGGGAGTCACGAAGCTCTGGAAACACCATATATTTT. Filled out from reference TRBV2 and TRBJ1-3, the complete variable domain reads EPEVTQTPSHQVTQMGQEVILRCVPISNHLYFYWYRQILGQKVEFLVSFYNNEISEKSEIFDDQFSVERPDGSNFTLKIRSTKLEDSAMYFCASSETGESRSSGNTIYFGEGSWLTVV.

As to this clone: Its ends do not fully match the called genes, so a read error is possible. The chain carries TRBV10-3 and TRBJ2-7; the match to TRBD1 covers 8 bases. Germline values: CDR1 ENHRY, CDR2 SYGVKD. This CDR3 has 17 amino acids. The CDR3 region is CAISESTLGTGSHEQYF. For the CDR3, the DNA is TGTGCCATCAGTGAGTCGACTCTCGGGACAGGCTCCCACGAGCAGTACTTC.

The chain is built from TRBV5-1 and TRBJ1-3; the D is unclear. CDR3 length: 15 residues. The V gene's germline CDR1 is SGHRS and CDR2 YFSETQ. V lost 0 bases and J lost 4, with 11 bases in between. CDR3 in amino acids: CASSLARNFGNTIYF. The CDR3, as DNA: TGCGCCAGCAGCTTGGCCAGGAACTTCGGAAACACCATATATTTT.

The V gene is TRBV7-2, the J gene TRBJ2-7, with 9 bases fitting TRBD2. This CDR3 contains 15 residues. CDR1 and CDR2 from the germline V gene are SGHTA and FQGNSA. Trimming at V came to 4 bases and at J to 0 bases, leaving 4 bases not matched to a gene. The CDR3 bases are TGTGCCAGCAGCTACCTAGCGGGACCCTCCTACGAGCAGTACTTC. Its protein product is CASSYLAGPSYEQYF. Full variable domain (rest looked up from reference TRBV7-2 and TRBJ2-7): GAGVSQSPSNKVTEKGKDVELRCDPISGHTALYWYRQSLGQGLEFLIYFQGNSAPDKSGLPSDRFSAERTGGSVSTLTIQRTQQEDSAVYLCASSYLAGPSYEQYFGPGTRLTVT.